This is a list of T cell receptor beta chains from one sample in a study of shared clonotypes between healthy human individuals. The assay was immunoSEQ multiplex PCR, and TCRdb's table has in-frame clones only and misses some. The sample includes hundreds of thousands of clones, under 80% seen only once; the top ten take 1.5% to 2%. Input material: memory CD4+ T cells sorted from blood. Every receptor here comes from a woman in her twenties or thirties in good health. The CDR3 runs from the conserved cysteine through the conserved F or W. Fields, in order: D gene, J gene, V gene, clone size, CDR3 protein, CDR3 DNA. The D gene is left open where the match is weak. The size entry is marked missing in some rows and otherwise reads once, few, many or a size class.

.,TRBJ1-2,TRBV29-1,once,CSVEPQNYGYTF,TGCAGCGTTGAGCCACAGAACTATGGCTACACCTTC
TRBD2,TRBJ2-3,TRBV5-3,.,CARSLAPWASGSDTDTQYF,TGTGCCAGAAGCCTGGCCCCATGGGCTAGCGGGAGTGACACAGATACGCAGTATTTT
.,TRBJ1-4,TRBV7-9,.,CASSLAPSTNEKLFF,TGTGCCAGCAGCTTAGCACCGAGTACTAATGAAAAACTGTTTTTT
.,TRBJ1-1,TRBV5-1,few,CASSLEGPNTEAFF,TGCGCCAGCAGCTTGGAGGGCCCGAACACTGAAGCTTTCTTT
TRBD2,TRBJ2-1,TRBV6-6,.,CASSGLAGGSGEQFF,TGTGCCAGCAGCGGACTAGCGGGAGGGTCGGGTGAGCAGTTCTTC
.,TRBJ2-1,TRBV4-1,.,CASSQGKGWSSYNEQFF,TGCGCCAGCAGCCAAGGGAAGGGGTGGAGCTCCTACAATGAGCAGTTCTTC
TRBD1,TRBJ1-1,TRBV19,.,CASRDRGLAEAFF,TGTGCCAGCCGGGACAGGGGATTGGCTGAAGCTTTCTTT
.,TRBJ2-3,TRBV7-2,many,CASSPDYLSTDTQYF,TGTGCCAGCAGCCCCGACTATCTAAGCACAGATACGCAGTATTTT
.,TRBJ1-4,TRBV7-8,.,CASSLGLGARNEKLFF,TGTGCCAGCAGCTTAGGTTTGGGGGCCCGTAATGAAAAACTGTTTTTT
TRBD2,TRBJ2-3,TRBV7-2,.,CASSHAGTSGTDTQYF,TGTGCCAGCAGCCACGCGGGGACTAGCGGCACAGATACGCAGTATTTT
TRBD2,TRBJ2-7,TRBV18,.,CASSPPAAGGPSSEQYF,TGTGCCAGCTCACCTCCGGCGGCGGGAGGCCCCTCATCCGAGCAGTACTTC
TRBD1,TRBJ2-7,TRBV14,few,CASSRGTGGSYEQYF,TGTGCCAGCAGCCGAGGGACAGGGGGCTCCTACGAGCAGTACTTC
TRBD1,TRBJ1-1,TRBV10-3,.,CAISESEGAVTEAFF,TGTGCCATCAGTGAGTCGGAGGGGGCGGTCACTGAAGCTTTCTTT
.,TRBJ1-5,TRBV18,few,CASSSSVGGGNQPQHF,TGTGCCAGCTCTTCCTCGGTGGGGGGTGGTAATCAGCCCCAGCATTTT
TRBD1,TRBJ2-1,TRBV19,few,CASSIVSDRANEQFF,TGTGCCAGTAGTATAGTAAGCGACAGGGCAAATGAGCAGTTCTTC